This T cell receptor (beta chain) was recovered during a study of STAT5B mutations in CD4+ large granular lymphocyte leukemia. General study results and limits: Compared with healthy controls (2/35), patient top clones favored TRBV06 (8/27). Main leukemic clonotypes were patient-specific, but roughly 25% appeared at low frequency elsewhere. CD4-sorted patient repertoires seemed more clonal than healthy CD4+ repertoires.

The CDR3 is made up of 14 amino acids. The V end lost 7 bases, the J end lost 3 bases, and 18 bases lay between the germline ends. The germline gives CDR1 SQVTM, CDR2 ANQGSEA. Sequenced by immunoSEQ multiplex PCR; TCRdb stores in-frame clones only, minus some. Among approximately 32,000 clones listed, around 88% were seen once. Comments on this clone: Its target is not known.

Controls came from buffy coats of healthy blood donors. This sequence joins TRBV29-1 and TRBJ1-1; D is uncertain. Sequenced material: CD4+ T cells from blood buffy coats. The TCR originated in a human donor in good health. CDR3 region: CSAHERAADTEAFF. The CDR3 nucleotides read TGCAGCGCGCACGAAAGGGCGGCGGACACTGAAGCTTTCTTT.